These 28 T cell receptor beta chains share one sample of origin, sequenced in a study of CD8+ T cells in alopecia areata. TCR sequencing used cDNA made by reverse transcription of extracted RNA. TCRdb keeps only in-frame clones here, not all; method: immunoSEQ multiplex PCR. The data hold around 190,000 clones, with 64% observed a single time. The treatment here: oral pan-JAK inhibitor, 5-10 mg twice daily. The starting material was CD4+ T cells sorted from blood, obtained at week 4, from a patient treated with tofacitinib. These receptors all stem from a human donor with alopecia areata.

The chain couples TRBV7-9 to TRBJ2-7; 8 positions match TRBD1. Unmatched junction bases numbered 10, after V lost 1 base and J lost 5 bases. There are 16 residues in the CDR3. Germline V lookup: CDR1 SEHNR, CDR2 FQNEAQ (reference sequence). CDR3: CASSLGLGQARNEQYF. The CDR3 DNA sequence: TGTGCCAGCAGCTTAGGCCTGGGACAGGCCAGGAACGAGCAGTACTTC.

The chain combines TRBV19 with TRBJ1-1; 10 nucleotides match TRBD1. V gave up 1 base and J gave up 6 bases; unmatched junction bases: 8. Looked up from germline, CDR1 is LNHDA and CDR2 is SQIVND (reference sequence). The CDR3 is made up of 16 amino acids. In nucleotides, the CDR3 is TGTGCCAGTAGTATAGCCCGAGACAGGGGGCGAGCTGAAGCTTTCTTT. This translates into CASSIARDRGRAEAFF.

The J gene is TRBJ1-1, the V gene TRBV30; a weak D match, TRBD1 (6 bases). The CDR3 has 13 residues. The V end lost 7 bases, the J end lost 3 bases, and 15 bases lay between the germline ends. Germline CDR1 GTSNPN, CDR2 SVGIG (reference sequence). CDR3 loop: CAYREVEYTEAFF. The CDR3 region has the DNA TGTGCCTACAGGGAGGTTGAATACACTGAAGCTTTCTTT.

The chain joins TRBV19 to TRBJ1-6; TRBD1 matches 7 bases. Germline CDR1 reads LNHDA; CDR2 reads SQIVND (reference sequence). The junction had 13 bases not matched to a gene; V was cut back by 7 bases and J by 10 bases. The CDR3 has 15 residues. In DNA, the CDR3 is TGTGCCAGTACCCGACAGGGAAACAATTTGTCACCCCTCCACTTT. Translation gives CASTRQGNNLSPLHF. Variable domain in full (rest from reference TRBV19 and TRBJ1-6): DGGITQSPKYLFRKEGQNVTLSCEQNLNHDAMYWYRQDPGQGLRLIYYSQIVNDFQKGDIAEGYSVSREKKESFPLTVTSAQKNPTAFYLCASTRQGNNLSPLHFGNGTRLTVT.

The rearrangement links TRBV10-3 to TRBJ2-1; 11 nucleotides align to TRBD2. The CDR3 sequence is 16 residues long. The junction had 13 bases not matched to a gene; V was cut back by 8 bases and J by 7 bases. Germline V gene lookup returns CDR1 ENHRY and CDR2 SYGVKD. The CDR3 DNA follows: TGTGCCATCGGGACTAGCGGAGAAACTGGGGGAAATGAGCAGTTCTTC. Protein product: CAIGTSGETGGNEQFF.

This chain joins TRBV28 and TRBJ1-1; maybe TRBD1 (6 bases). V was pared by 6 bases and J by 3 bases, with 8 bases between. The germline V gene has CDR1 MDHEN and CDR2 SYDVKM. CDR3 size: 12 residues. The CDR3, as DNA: TGTGCCAGCAGGGGGGCGGACACTGAAGCTTTCTTT. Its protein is CASRGADTEAFF.

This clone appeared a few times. In DNA form, the CDR3 reads TGTGCCAGCAGAGTAATGAGGGGGCCCTACGAGCAGTACTTC. This sequence encodes CASRVMRGPYEQYF. This sequence joins TRBV6-1 and TRBJ2-7, with 7 bases aligning to TRBD1. The ends lost 6 bases at V and 2 bases at J; junction bases unmatched: 7. CDR3 length equals 14 residues. Germline V gene sequence: CDR1 MNHNS, CDR2 SASEGT.

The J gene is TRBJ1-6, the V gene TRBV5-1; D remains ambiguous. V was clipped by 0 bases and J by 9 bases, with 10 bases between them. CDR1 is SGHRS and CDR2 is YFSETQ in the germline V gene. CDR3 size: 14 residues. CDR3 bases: TGCGCCAGCAGCTTGGCCGGCTTGGGTTCACCCCTCCACTTT. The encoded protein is CASSLAGLGSPLHF.

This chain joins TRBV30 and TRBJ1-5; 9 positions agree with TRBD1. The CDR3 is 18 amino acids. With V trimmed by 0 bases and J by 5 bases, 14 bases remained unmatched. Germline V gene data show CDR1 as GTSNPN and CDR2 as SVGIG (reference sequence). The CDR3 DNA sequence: TGTGCCTGGAGTGTAAGTTATCGAGGACAGGGGATGGATCAGCCCCAGCATTTT. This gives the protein CAWSVSYRGQGMDQPQHF.

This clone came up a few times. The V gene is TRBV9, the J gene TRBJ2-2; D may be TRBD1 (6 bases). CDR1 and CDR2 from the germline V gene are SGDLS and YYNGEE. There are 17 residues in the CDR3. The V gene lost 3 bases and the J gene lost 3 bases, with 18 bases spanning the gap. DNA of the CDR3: TGTGCCAGCAGCGCCCACGCACAGGGCTGGGACACCGGGGAGCTGTTTTTT. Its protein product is CASSAHAQGWDTGELFF.

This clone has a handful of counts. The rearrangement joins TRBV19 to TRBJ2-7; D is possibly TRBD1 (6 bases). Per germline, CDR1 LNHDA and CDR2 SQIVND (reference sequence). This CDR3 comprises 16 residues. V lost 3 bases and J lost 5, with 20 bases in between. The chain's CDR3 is CASSMTPQGRKNEQYF. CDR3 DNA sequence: TGTGCCAGTAGTATGACCCCACAGGGAAGGAAGAACGAGCAGTACTTC.

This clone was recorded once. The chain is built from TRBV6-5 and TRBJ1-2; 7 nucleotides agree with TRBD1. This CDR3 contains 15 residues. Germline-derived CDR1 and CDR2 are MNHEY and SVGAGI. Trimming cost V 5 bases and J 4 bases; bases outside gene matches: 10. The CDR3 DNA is TGTGCCAGCAGTCCGCGCAGGGGGACAATCTATGGCTACACCTTC. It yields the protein CASSPRRGTIYGYTF.

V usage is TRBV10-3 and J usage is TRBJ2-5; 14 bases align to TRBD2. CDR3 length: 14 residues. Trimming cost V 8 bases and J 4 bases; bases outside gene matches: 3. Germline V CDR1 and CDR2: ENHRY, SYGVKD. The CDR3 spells CAIGGTSGGETQYF. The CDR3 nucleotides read TGTGCCATCGGCGGGACTAGCGGGGGAGAGACCCAGTACTTC.

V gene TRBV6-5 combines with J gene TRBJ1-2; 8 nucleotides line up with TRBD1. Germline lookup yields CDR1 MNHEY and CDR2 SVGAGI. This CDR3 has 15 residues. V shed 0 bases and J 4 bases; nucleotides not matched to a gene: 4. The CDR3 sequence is CASSYSAQGGYGYTF. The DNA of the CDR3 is TGTGCCAGCAGTTACTCTGCACAGGGGGGCTATGGCTACACCTTC.

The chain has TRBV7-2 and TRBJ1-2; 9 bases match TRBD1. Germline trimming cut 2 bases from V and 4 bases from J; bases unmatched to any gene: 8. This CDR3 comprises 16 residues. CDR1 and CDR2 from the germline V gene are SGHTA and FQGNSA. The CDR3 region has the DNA TGTGCCAGCAGCTTAAACGGACAGGGGTCGTTCTATGGCTACACCTTC. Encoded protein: CASSLNGQGSFYGYTF.

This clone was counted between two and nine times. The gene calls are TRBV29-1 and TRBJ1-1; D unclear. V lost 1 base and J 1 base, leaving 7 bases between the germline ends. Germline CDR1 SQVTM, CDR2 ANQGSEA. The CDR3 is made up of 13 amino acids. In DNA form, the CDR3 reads TGCAGCGTTGAAGCCTCGCCGAACACTGAAGCTTTCTTT. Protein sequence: CSVEASPNTEAFF.

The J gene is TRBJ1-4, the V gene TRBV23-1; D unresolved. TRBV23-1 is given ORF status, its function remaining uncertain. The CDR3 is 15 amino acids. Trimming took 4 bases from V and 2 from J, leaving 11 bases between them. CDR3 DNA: TGCGCCAGCAGTCCCCCCGGAGGTACTAATGAAAAACTGTTTTTT. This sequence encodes CASSPPGGTNEKLFF.

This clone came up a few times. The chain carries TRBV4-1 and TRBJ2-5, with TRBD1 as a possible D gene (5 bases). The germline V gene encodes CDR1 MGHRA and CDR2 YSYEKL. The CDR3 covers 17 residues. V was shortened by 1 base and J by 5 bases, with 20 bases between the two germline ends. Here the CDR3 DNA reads TGCGCCAGCAGCCAAGGTAACGCAGGGCGGCTGAGGGAGACCCAGTACTTC. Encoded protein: CASSQGNAGRLRETQYF.

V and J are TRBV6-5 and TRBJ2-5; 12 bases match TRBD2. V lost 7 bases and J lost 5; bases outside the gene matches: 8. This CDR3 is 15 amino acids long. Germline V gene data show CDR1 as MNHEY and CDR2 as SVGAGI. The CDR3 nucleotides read TGTGCCAGCACCTCTGCCACTAGCGGGAGGGAGACCCAGTACTTC. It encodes CASTSATSGRETQYF.

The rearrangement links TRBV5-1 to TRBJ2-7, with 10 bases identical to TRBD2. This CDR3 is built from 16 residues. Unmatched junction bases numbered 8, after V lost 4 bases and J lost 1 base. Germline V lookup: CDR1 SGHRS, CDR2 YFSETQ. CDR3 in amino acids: CASSAHTSGASYEQYF. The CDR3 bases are TGCGCCAGCAGCGCCCATACTAGCGGGGCTTCCTACGAGCAGTACTTC.

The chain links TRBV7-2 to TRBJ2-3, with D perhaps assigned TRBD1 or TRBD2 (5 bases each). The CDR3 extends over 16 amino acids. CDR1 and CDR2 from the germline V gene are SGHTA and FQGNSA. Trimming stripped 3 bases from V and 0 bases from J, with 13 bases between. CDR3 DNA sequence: TGTGCCAGCAGCTTTTGGGGCGGGTCTAGCACAGATACGCAGTATTTT. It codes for CASSFWGGSSTDTQYF.

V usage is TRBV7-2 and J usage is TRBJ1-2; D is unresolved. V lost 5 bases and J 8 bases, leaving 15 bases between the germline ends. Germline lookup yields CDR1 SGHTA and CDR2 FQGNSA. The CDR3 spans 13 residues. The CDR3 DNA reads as TGTGCCAGCAGCCCGCGGCCTGAAATAGGCTACACCTTC. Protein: CASSPRPEIGYTF.

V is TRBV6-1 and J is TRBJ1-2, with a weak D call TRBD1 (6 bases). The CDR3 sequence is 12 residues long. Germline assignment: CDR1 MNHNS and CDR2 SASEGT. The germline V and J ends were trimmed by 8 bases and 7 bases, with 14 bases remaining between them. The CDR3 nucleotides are TGTGCCAGCTTAGTCAGCAGGGGTGGCTACACCTTC. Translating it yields CASLVSRGGYTF.

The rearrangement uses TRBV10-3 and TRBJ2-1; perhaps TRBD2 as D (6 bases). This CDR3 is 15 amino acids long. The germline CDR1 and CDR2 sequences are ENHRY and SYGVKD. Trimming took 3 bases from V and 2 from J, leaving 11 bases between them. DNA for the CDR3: TGTGCCATCAGTGAAACGGGCGGGGCCTACAATGAGCAGTTCTTC. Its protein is CAISETGGAYNEQFF.

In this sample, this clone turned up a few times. CDR3: CSRSGGAYEQYF. CDR3 sequence (DNA): TGCAGCCGCAGCGGGGGGGCCTACGAGCAGTACTTC. This chain links TRBV29-1 with TRBJ2-7; 10 bases are a match to TRBD2. The CDR3 has 12 amino acids. The V gene end was trimmed by 8 bases and the J gene end by 2 bases; junction bases not matched to a gene: 3. Looked up from germline, CDR1 is SQVTM and CDR2 is ANQGSEA.

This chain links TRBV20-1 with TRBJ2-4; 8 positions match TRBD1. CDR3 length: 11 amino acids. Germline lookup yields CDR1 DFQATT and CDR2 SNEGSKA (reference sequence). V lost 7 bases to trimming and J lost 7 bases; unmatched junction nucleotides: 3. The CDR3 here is CSGQGANIQYF. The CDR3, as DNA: TGCAGTGGCCAGGGGGCGAACATTCAGTACTTC.

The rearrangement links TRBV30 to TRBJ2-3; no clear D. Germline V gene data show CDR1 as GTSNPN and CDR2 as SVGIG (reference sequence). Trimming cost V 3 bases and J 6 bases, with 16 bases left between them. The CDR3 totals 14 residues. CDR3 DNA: TGTGCCTGGAGCCACCGAGAGCCATCGGATACGCAGTATTTT. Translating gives CAWSHREPSDTQYF.

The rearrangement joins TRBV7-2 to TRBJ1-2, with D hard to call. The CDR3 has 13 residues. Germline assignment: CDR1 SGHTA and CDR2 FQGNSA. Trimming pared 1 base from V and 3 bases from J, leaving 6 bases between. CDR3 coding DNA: TGTGCCAGCAGCTTAGACCTTGACTATGGCTACACCTTC. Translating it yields CASSLDLDYGYTF.